The next 21 T cell receptor beta chains were all read from a single sample in a study of T-cell reconstitution after alpha-beta-depleted transplantation in children. The library targeted TCRbeta and was prepared with unique molecular identifiers. Each CDR3 protein gets one entry after TCRdb re-called the PCR reads with MiXCR. The sample consists of about 830,000 distinct CDR3 sequences, roughly 15% of them appearing once. This specimen consisted of PBMCs, mostly from graft donor cells, obtained 360 days after TCRalphabeta/CD19-depleted stem cell transplant. The source of these receptors is a male patient younger than 18 who had a stem cell transplant for acute lymphoblastic leukemia, so the T cells may come from the graft donor.

This chain connects TRBV4-2 to TRBJ1-4; the D is unclear. Trimming took 1 base from V and 0 from J, leaving 15 bases between them. Germline lookup yields CDR1 LGHNA and CDR2 YNFKEQ. The CDR3 sequence is 18 residues long. CDR3 sequence (DNA): TGTGCCAGCAGCCAAGGGGGAAACACTGGGGCAACTAATGAAAAACTGTTTTTT. It specifies CASSQGGNTGATNEKLFF.

This clonotype occurred many times. The rearrangement links TRBV24-1 to TRBJ2-1; D is uncertain. Trimming stripped 5 bases from V and 0 bases from J, with 4 bases between. The CDR3 has 13 amino acids. Germline V gene data show CDR1 as KGHDR and CDR2 as SFDVKD. CDR3 DNA: TGTGCCACCAGTGGGAGCTCCTACAATGAGCAGTTCTTC. It encodes CATSGSSYNEQFF.

This clonotype was recorded a few times. The chain joins TRBV20-1 to TRBJ2-7; 12 nucleotides match TRBD2. The CDR3 spans 16 residues. Losses at the gene ends were 8 bases for V and 5 bases for J; bases not matched to a gene: 16. Per germline, CDR1 DFQATT and CDR2 SNEGSKA (reference sequence). The CDR3 loop reads CSPPIPRLAGVHEQYF. In DNA, the CDR3 is TGCAGTCCTCCGATCCCAAGACTAGCGGGGGTCCACGAGCAGTACTTC.

This clonotype was found a few times. The rearrangement links TRBV4-1 to TRBJ2-7; 8 bases map to TRBD2. V was pared by 0 bases and J by 4 bases, with 11 bases of the junction left unmatched. This CDR3 is built from 17 residues. From germline, CDR1 is MGHRA and CDR2 YSYEKL. The CDR3 here is CASSQDGGGRSRYEQYF. DNA for the CDR3: TGCGCCAGCAGCCAAGATGGCGGCGGGAGGTCCCGGTACGAGCAGTACTTC.

This clonotype was seen many times. The chain recombines TRBV12-3 or TRBV12-4 with TRBJ2-7; D not certain. V was shortened by 3 bases and J by 0 bases, with 6 bases between the two germline ends. The CDR3 runs 13 residues. CDR3 in DNA: TGTGCCAGCAGTTTCGCAGACTCCTACGAGCAGTACTTC. The encoded protein is CASSFADSYEQYF.

The chain uses TRBV3-1 and TRBJ1-5; D gene uncertain. The V gene lost 0 bases and the J gene lost 6 bases, with 12 bases spanning the gap. Per germline, CDR1 LGHDT and CDR2 YNNKEL (reference sequence). The CDR3 sequence is 15 residues long. The CDR3 nucleotides read TGTGCCAGCAGCCAAGACGTCTACCCCGTTCAGCCCCAGCATTTT. Encoded protein: CASSQDVYPVQPQHF.

This chain links TRBV15 with TRBJ1-3; D remains unclear. V lost 5 bases to trimming and J lost 4 bases, with 15 bases between them. This CDR3 spans 15 amino acids. CDR1 and CDR2 from the germline V gene are LNHNV and YYDKDF (reference sequence). The CDR3 coding sequence is TGTGCCACCAGCCTACCAGCCTGGCGGGGAAACACCATATATTTT. The encoded protein is CATSLPAWRGNTIYF.

This chain uses TRBV7-3 with TRBJ2-1, with D possibly TRBD1 on 5 matching bases. This CDR3 has 14 amino acids. V lost 2 bases and J lost 4, with 9 bases in between. Germline CDR1 and CDR2: SGHTA and FQGTGA. The CDR3 DNA sequence: TGTGCCAGCAGCTTACTGGGGCGATACAATGAGCAGTTCTTC. Translated: CASSLLGRYNEQFF.

In this sample, this clonotype turned up a few times. The genes are TRBV3-1 and TRBJ2-7; D may be TRBD1 or TRBD2 (7 bases each). Trimming shortened V by 4 bases and J by 5 bases, and 24 bases separated the two germline ends. Per the germline V gene, CDR1 is LGHDT and CDR2 is YNNKEL (reference sequence). The CDR3 is made up of 17 amino acids. This chain's CDR3 is CASSPRDRHSGGHEQYF. CDR3 nucleotides: TGTGCCAGCAGCCCCAGGGACAGACACTCCGGGGGGCACGAGCAGTACTTC.

This clonotype was counted a few times. The chain combines TRBV29-1 with TRBJ2-2, with 11 nucleotides matching TRBD2. V gave up 4 bases and J gave up 0 bases; unmatched junction bases: 7. In germline, CDR1 is SQVTM, CDR2 ANQGSEA. The CDR3 runs to 17 residues. As DNA, the CDR3 is TGCAGCGTTGTCGCGTTAGCGGGAGGGCCGAACACCGGGGAGCTGTTTTTT. It is translated as CSVVALAGGPNTGELFF.

The J gene is TRBJ2-6, the V gene TRBV18, with no clear D. This CDR3 has 16 residues. V shed 2 bases and J shed 0 bases, with 8 bases lying between them. The V gene's germline CDR1 is KGHSH and CDR2 LQKENI. In DNA, the CDR3 is TGTGCCAGCTCACCAACCCCCCCCTCTGGGGCCAACGTCCTGACTTTC. As protein: CASSPTPPSGANVLTF.

This clonotype was counted between two and nine times. The rearrangement uses TRBV7-6 and TRBJ1-3; 7 positions match TRBD1. The CDR3 totals 16 residues. In germline, CDR1 is SGHVS, CDR2 FNYEAQ. V lost 4 bases to trimming and J lost 3 bases; unmatched junction nucleotides: 9. This CDR3 is CASSSPGQRNGNTIYF. CDR3 coding DNA: TGTGCCAGCAGCTCACCGGGACAGAGAAATGGAAACACCATATATTTT.

The CDR3 region is CASSSTKLPTYEQYF. CDR3 nucleotide sequence: TGTGCCAGCAGCTCCACCAAGTTACCGACCTACGAGCAGTACTTC. J is TRBJ2-7 and V is TRBV7-6; the D is unclear. Trimming left V 4 bases short and J 2 bases short, with 15 bases between. The CDR3 length is 15 residues. Germline V lookup: CDR1 SGHVS, CDR2 FNYEAQ. Combining the CDR3 with reference TRBV7-6 and TRBJ2-7 gives the whole variable domain GAGVSQSPRYKVTKRGQDVALRCDPISGHVSLYWYRQALGQGPEFLTYFNYEAQQDKSGLPNDRFSAERPEGSISTLTIQRTEQRDSAMYRCASSSTKLPTYEQYFGPGTRLTVT.

This clonotype was seen more than once but under ten times. V gene TRBV11-3 combines with J gene TRBJ2-7, with D possibly TRBD1 on 6 matching bases. The CDR3 has 13 residues. V lost 8 bases and J lost 2, with 13 bases in between. Germline values: CDR1 SGHNT, CDR2 YENEEA. CDR3 residues: CASAQGPAYEQYF. The CDR3 DNA follows: TGTGCCAGCGCTCAGGGGCCGGCCTACGAGCAGTACTTC.

The V call is TRBV29-1, the J call TRBJ2-7; the match to TRBD2 covers 9 bases. J was trimmed by 6 bases and V by 4 bases; bases with no gene match: 10. CDR1 and CDR2 from the germline V gene are SQVTM and ANQGSEA. This CDR3 spans 14 amino acids. The CDR3 spells CSVVQLAGGVEQYF. CDR3 DNA sequence: TGCAGCGTTGTACAGTTGGCGGGAGGGGTCGAGCAGTACTTC.

About this clonotype itself: A read error is possible here, since a much larger clone lies one base away. The V gene is TRBV7-6, the J gene TRBJ2-3; 9 bases match TRBD2. Unmatched junction bases numbered 2, after V lost 3 bases and J lost 4 bases. Germline CDR1 is SGHVS and CDR2 is FNYEAQ. The CDR3 spans 14 residues. CDR3 protein: CASSFSGSPDTQYF. The CDR3 region has the DNA TGTGCCAGCAGCTTTAGCGGGAGCCCAGATACGCAGTATTTT. The variable domain in full, completed from reference TRBV7-6 and TRBJ2-3, reads GAGVSQSPRYKVTKRGQDVALRCDPISGHVSLYWYRQALGQGPEFLTYFNYEAQQDKSGLPNDRFSAERPEGSISTLTIQRTEQRDSAMYRCASSFSGSPDTQYFGPGTRLTVL.

This clonotype was found a few times. The chain links TRBV27 to TRBJ2-1; a possible D gene is TRBD2 (6 bases). Per the germline V gene, CDR1 is MNHEY and CDR2 is SMNVEV (reference sequence). The V and J ends lost 3 bases and 5 bases respectively, with 11 bases between them. The CDR3 extends over 14 amino acids. CDR3 sequence reads: CASSFLGGDNEQFF. CDR3 nucleotide sequence: TGTGCCAGCAGTTTCCTCGGGGGAGACAATGAGCAGTTCTTC.

In its sample, this clonotype was seen a few times. The chain links TRBV29-1 to TRBJ1-3; D ambiguous. Germline V gives CDR1 SQVTM, CDR2 ANQGSEA. Trimming left V 2 bases short and J 4 bases short, with 3 bases between. The CDR3 totals 11 residues. CDR3 bases: TGCAGCGTTGAACTAGGAAACACCATATATTTT. This codes for CSVELGNTIYF.

The chain uses TRBV12-3 or TRBV12-4 and TRBJ1-3; D not certain. The CDR3 runs 15 residues. The V gene lost 6 bases and the J gene lost 2 bases, with 14 bases spanning the gap. The CDR3 sequence is CASRSPWEAGNTIYF. CDR3 bases: TGTGCCAGCAGGAGTCCTTGGGAGGCTGGAAACACCATATATTTT.

This CDR3 is CASSLEKGSRNQPQHF. Written as DNA, the CDR3 is TGTGCCAGCAGCTTAGAGAAGGGTTCGCGCAATCAGCCCCAGCATTTT. The chain couples TRBV7-9 to TRBJ1-5; no definite D call. The CDR3 length is 16 residues. V lost 1 base and J 2 bases, leaving 12 bases between the germline ends. The germline V gene encodes CDR1 SEHNR and CDR2 FQNEAQ (reference sequence).

The gene calls are TRBV15 and TRBJ2-7; tentative D call: TRBD2 (6 bases). This CDR3 is built from 14 residues. Looked up from germline, CDR1 is LNHNV and CDR2 is YYDKDF (reference sequence). V lost 0 bases to trimming and J lost 3 bases, with 9 bases between them. CDR3 coding DNA: TGTGCCACCAGCAGAGAGGTGGGGGGCTACGAGCAGTACTTC. Amino acids: CATSREVGGYEQYF.